This T cell receptor beta chain appears in the sequencing data of a study of blood T cells in healthy people across ages. Primers used in a second PCR of about 6 to 12 cycles were a sample-barcoded 5' primer and a J-beta primer mix. TCRdb fed the 5' RACE reads into MiXCR, producing one record per CDR3 protein. The data hold 650,000 to 700,000 distinct CDR3 sequences, with roughly half observed a single time. V lost 3 bases to trimming and J lost 6 bases, with 9 bases between them. CDR3 length: 13 amino acids. The germline CDR1 and CDR2 sequences are MGHRA and YSYEKL. Sequenced: blood. V usage is TRBV4-1 and J usage is TRBJ2-1, with D unclear. This TCR was recovered from a woman over 75 in good health. The CDR3 bases are TGCGCCAGCAGCCAGCTAGTGGCCAATGAGCAGTTCTTC. Its translation is CASSQLVANEQFF.